The 13 T cell receptor beta chains below were found in one sample sequenced in a study of identical twins. Using its own MiXCR run on the 5' RACE reads, TCRdb lists one record per CDR3 protein. The table lists about 470,000 distinct CDR3 sequences, approximately 25% of them singletons, with about 2.9% in the top ten. The same data also contributed to another study, on T cells expressing NK-cell markers.

The material sequenced was CD4+ T cells sorted from blood. Source of these receptors: a woman between 18 and 29 years old in good health.

The chain recombines TRBV7-6 with TRBJ1-1; a possible D gene is TRBD1 (6 bases). The ends were cut back, 5 bases at V and 2 bases at J, with 12 bases in the middle. There are 14 residues in the CDR3. Germline CDR1 is SGHVS and CDR2 is FNYEAQ. The chain's CDR3 is CASSQPDRNTEAFF. The CDR3 DNA reads as TGTGCCAGCAGCCAGCCGGACAGAAACACTGAAGCTTTCTTT. Full variable domain (rest looked up from reference TRBV7-6 and TRBJ1-1): GAGVSQSPRYKVTKRGQDVALRCDPISGHVSLYWYRQALGQGPEFLTYFNYEAQQDKSGLPNDRFSAERPEGSISTLTIQRTEQRDSAMYRCASSQPDRNTEAFFGQGTRLTVV.

For the CDR3, the DNA is TGTGCCAGCAGCGTAACCTCGGCCAGTGAGCAGTTCTTC. Protein sequence: CASSVTSASEQFF. This chain joins TRBV9 and TRBJ2-1, with D unresolved. V lost 1 base and J 9 bases, leaving 11 bases between the germline ends. This CDR3 comprises 13 residues. In germline, CDR1 is SGDLS, CDR2 YYNGEE.

The V call is TRBV24-1, the J call TRBJ2-1; no definite D call. Trimming pared 6 bases from V and 0 bases from J, leaving 8 bases between. The CDR3 loop spans 14 amino acids. The germline gives CDR1 KGHDR, CDR2 SFDVKD. The chain's CDR3 is CATSSGNSYNEQFF. CDR3 sequence (DNA): TGTGCCACCAGTTCTGGGAACTCCTACAATGAGCAGTTCTTC.

The gene calls are TRBV7-8 and TRBJ2-7; a weak D match, TRBD1 (5 bases). This CDR3 region has 14 residues. From germline, CDR1 is SGHVS and CDR2 FQNEAQ. Deletions cut 3 bases from V and 1 base from J, with 10 bases between. The CDR3 DNA is TGTGCCAGCAGCTTCCGCAGGGAATCCTACGAGCAGTACTTC. Translation: CASSFRRESYEQYF.

Ten or more counts support this clonotype. The chain carries TRBV29-1 and TRBJ1-1; D uncertain. Trimming removed 8 bases from V and 0 bases from J, with 10 bases in between. Per germline, CDR1 SQVTM and CDR2 ANQGSEA. The CDR3 sequence is 12 residues long. CDR3 coding DNA: TGCAGCTTTGTTCCTGTGAACACTGAAGCTTTCTTT. This translates into CSFVPVNTEAFF.

This clonotype was detected a few times. The CDR3 protein is CSAKSGRGEAFF. CDR3 coding DNA: TGCAGCGCCAAGAGTGGGCGCGGTGAAGCTTTCTTT. The chain employs TRBV29-1 and TRBJ1-1; no clear D gene. V shed 7 bases and J shed 7 bases, with 16 bases lying between them. Germline lookup yields CDR1 SQVTM and CDR2 ANQGSEA. This CDR3 comprises 12 residues.

This clonotype was picked up a small number of times. This chain uses TRBV14 with TRBJ1-5; D possibly corresponds to TRBD1 (5 bases). The CDR3 is 17 amino acids. Trimming shortened V by 3 bases and J by 5 bases, and 20 bases separated the two germline ends. In germline, CDR1 is SGHDN, CDR2 FVKESK. The CDR3 DNA is TGTGCCAGCAGCCACATATCCGGGACCCCGGGTGATCAGCCCCAGCATTTT. It is translated as CASSHISGTPGDQPQHF.

This clonotype occurred a few times. The chain recombines TRBV18 with TRBJ2-7; D tentatively reads TRBD1 or TRBD2 (5 bases each). CDR1 KGHSH and CDR2 LQKENI come from the germline V gene. The CDR3 loop spans 13 amino acids. The V end was cut by 4 bases, the J end by 1 base, with 8 bases between. The CDR3 reads CASSRGASYEQYF. CDR3 nucleotides: TGTGCCAGCTCACGAGGGGCATCCTACGAGCAGTACTTC.

The J gene is TRBJ2-1, the V gene TRBV20-1, with 13 nucleotides matching TRBD2. Germline lookup yields CDR1 DFQATT and CDR2 SNEGSKA (reference sequence). The CDR3 is 15 residues long. With 1 base clipped from V and 10 bases from J, the junction kept 7 bases outside the gene matches. The CDR3 region is CSARVGGLAGWEQFF. The CDR3, as DNA: TGCAGTGCTAGAGTCGGGGGACTAGCGGGATGGGAGCAGTTCTTC.

This clonotype was counted a few times. This chain uses TRBV3-1 with TRBJ2-3, with 13 nucleotides matching TRBD2. The CDR3 is made up of 17 amino acids. J lost 11 bases, V lost 4 bases, and 15 bases had no gene match. Germline assignment: CDR1 LGHDT and CDR2 YNNKEL (reference sequence). CDR3 coding DNA: TGTGCCAGCAGCCCCTGGACTAGCGGGGGCCCGCGGTACGTGCAGTATTTT. Translating gives CASSPWTSGGPRYVQYF.

The chain uses TRBV20-1 and TRBJ1-2, with D possibly TRBD1 on 5 matching bases. The CDR3 spans 14 residues. Germline V gene lookup returns CDR1 DFQATT and CDR2 SNEGSKA (reference sequence). V was cut by 6 bases and J by 5 bases, with 19 bases left in between. The CDR3 bases are TGCAGTGCGACGGATGCAGGGCGACCTTATGGCTACACCTTC. As protein: CSATDAGRPYGYTF.

The chain carries TRBV20-1 and TRBJ2-7; D remains ambiguous. There are 12 residues in the CDR3. V dropped 2 bases and J dropped 2 bases, with 7 bases sitting between them. CDR1 is DFQATT and CDR2 is SNEGSKA in the germline V gene (reference sequence). The DNA of the CDR3 is TGCAGTGCTAGATTTTCGACCTACGAGCAGTACTTC. Its translation is CSARFSTYEQYF.

The CDR3 nucleotides are TGTGCCAGCACCGCTGGACAGTACTATGGCTACACCTTC. As protein: CASTAGQYYGYTF. The V and J genes are TRBV6-1 and TRBJ1-2; D perhaps matches TRBD1 (6 bases). Germline V gives CDR1 MNHNS, CDR2 SASEGT. V gave up 7 bases and J gave up 3 bases, with 12 bases separating them. This CDR3 spans 13 amino acids.